Each of the 7 T cell receptor beta chains below was sequenced from the same sample in a study of cytomegalovirus exposure and HLA in healthy donors. The PCR used 60 Vbeta and 13 Jbeta primers. Here immunoSEQ multiplex PCR was the method, and the copy in TCRdb shows in-frame clones only, minus some. Of some 120,000 clones in the sample, over 60% were seen once. Sequences were obtained from PBMCs. The receptors were sampled from a man aged 55 to 69 in good health and CMV-seropositive.

The rearrangement joins TRBV6-1 to TRBJ2-5; perhaps TRBD2 as D (6 bases). The germline V gene has CDR1 MNHNS and CDR2 SASEGT. V dropped 0 bases and J dropped 5 bases, with 13 bases sitting between them. This CDR3 spans 15 amino acids. CDR3 protein: CASSEAGLAPETQYF. For the CDR3, the DNA is TGTGCCAGCAGTGAAGCGGGGCTAGCGCCCGAGACCCAGTACTTC.

The gene calls are TRBV6-5 and TRBJ1-2; weak D call: TRBD1 (6 bases). Trimming removed 4 bases at V and 4 bases at J, with 13 bases between. This CDR3 contains 14 residues. Germline V gene lookup returns CDR1 MNHEY and CDR2 SVGAGI. CDR3 residues: CASSLGQMLYGYTF. The DNA of the CDR3 is TGTGCCAGCAGTTTAGGACAGATGCTCTATGGCTACACCTTC.

The rearrangement links TRBV18 to TRBJ1-1; 12 nucleotides align to TRBD1. V was pared by 3 bases and J by 6 bases, with 11 bases of the junction left unmatched. The CDR3 sequence is 17 residues long. CDR1 is KGHSH and CDR2 is LQKENI in the germline V gene. CDR3 sequence reads: CASSPPGQGASLSEAFF. The CDR3 coding sequence is TGTGCCAGCTCACCCCCGGGACAGGGGGCGAGTCTTTCTGAAGCTTTCTTT.

The chain recombines TRBV6-1 with TRBJ1-1, with TRBD1 matching over 9 bases. V dropped 2 bases and J dropped 9; count of bases not matched to a gene: 4. This CDR3 is built from 13 residues. From germline, CDR1 is MNHNS and CDR2 SASEGT. CDR3: CASSENRGQKAFF. Written as DNA, the CDR3 is TGTGCCAGCAGTGAAAACAGGGGGCAAAAAGCTTTCTTT.

The chain links TRBV5-1 to TRBJ2-5; the match to TRBD1 covers 9 bases. The DNA end favors TRBJ2-7, so the J call may be wrong. The CDR3 runs to 14 residues. Germline CDR1 is SGHRS and CDR2 is YFSETQ. This chain's CDR3 is CASSLGTGEFEQYF. For the CDR3, the DNA is TGCGCCAGCAGCTTGGGGACAGGGGAGTTCGAGCAGTACTTC.

The chain carries TRBV6-1 and TRBJ1-6; D is possibly TRBD1 (5 bases). The germline V gene has CDR1 MNHNS and CDR2 SASEGT. The V end lost 2 bases, the J end lost 2 bases, and 10 bases lay between the germline ends. This CDR3 has 16 residues. The CDR3 here is CASSELWGAYNSPLHF. The CDR3 bases are TGTGCCAGCAGTGAATTATGGGGGGCCTATAATTCACCCCTCCACTTT.

The chain uses TRBV6-1 and TRBJ2-5; possibly TRBD2 for D (7 bases). Germline loops: CDR1 MNHNS, CDR2 SASEGT. Trimming removed 8 bases from V and 5 bases from J, with 12 bases in between. The CDR3 runs to 12 residues. The DNA for the CDR3 is TGTGCCAGCGGGGGGGCTCGGGAGACCCAGTACTTC. Translating it yields CASGGARETQYF.